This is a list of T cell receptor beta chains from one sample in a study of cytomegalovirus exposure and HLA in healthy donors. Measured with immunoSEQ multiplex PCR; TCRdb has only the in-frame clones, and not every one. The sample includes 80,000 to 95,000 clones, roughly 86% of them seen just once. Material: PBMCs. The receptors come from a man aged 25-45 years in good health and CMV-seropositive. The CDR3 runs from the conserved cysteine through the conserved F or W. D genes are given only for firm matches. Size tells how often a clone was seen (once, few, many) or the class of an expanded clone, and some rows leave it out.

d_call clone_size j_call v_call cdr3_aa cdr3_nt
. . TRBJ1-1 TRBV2 CASSAEEGTEAFF TGTGCCAGCAGTGCCGAGGAGGGGACTGAAGCTTTCTTT
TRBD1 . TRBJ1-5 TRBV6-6 CASSYFRGDSGAQHF TGTGCCAGCAGTTACTTCAGGGGGGATTCAGGGGCCCAGCATTTT
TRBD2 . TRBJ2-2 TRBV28 CASSSRTSGIIWELFF TGTGCCAGCAGTTCCCGGACTAGCGGGATTATCTGGGAGCTGTTTTTT
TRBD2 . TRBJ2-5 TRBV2 CASSKTSGRGETQYF TGTGCCAGCAGTAAGACTAGCGGGAGGGGGGAGACCCAGTACTTC
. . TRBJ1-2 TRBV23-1 CASSPAGNNYGYTF TGCGCCAGCAGTCCGGCAGGGAATAACTATGGCTACACCTTC
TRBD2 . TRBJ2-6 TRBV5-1 CASSSHAGGSSGANVLTF TGCGCCAGCAGCTCCCACGCGGGAGGCAGCTCTGGGGCCAACGTCCTGACTTTC
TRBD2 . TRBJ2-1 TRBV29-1 CSSGGLSGSTYNEQFF TGCAGCTCTGGGGGCCTTAGCGGGAGTACCTACAATGAGCAGTTCTTC
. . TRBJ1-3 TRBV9 CASSGGGRDTIYF TGTGCCAGCAGCGGGGGAGGGAGAGACACCATATATTTT
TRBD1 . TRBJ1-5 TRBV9 CASSVGTGGPNQPQHF TGTGCCAGCAGCGTAGGGACAGGGGGCCCCAATCAGCCCCAGCATTTT
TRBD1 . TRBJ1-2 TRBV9 CASSVGGTGINYGYTF TGTGCCAGCAGCGTAGGAGGGACAGGTATAAACTATGGCTACACCTTC
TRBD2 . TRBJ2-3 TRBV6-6 CASRGLWGGGGDTQYF TGTGCCAGCAGGGGCCTCTGGGGGGGAGGAGGAGATACGCAGTATTTT
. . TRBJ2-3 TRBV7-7 CASSPGRNADTQYF TGTGCTAGCAGCCCCGGGAGAAACGCAGATACGCAGTATTTT
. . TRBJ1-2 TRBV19 CASSTEIYGYTF TGTGCCAGTAGCACAGAGATCTATGGCTACACCTTC
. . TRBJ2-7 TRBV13 CASSFPVIQSRDQTRGQYF TGTGCCAGCAGCTTTCCGGTTATTCAATCGCGCGACCAAACACGCGGGCAGTACTTC
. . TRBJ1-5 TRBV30 CAWSLQKNQPQHF TGTGCCTGGAGTTTACAGAAAAATCAGCCCCAGCATTTT
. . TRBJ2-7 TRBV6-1 CASSEGWGSYEQYF TGTGCCAGCAGTGAAGGGTGGGGCTCCTACGAGCAGTACTTC
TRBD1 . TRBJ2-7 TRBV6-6 CASSYSDRDGSEQYF TGTGCCAGCAGTTACTCCGACAGGGACGGGTCCGAGCAGTACTTC
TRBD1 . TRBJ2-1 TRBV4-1 CARQDRGRYNEQFF TGCGCCAGACAAGACAGGGGCCGGTACAATGAGCAGTTCTTC
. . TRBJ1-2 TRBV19 CASSITPGETYGYTF TGTGCCAGTAGTATAACCCCGGGGGAGACCTATGGCTACACCTTC
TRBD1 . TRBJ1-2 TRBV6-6 CASTLPGQGMLGYTF TGTGCCAGCACCCTACCGGGACAGGGGATGTTGGGCTACACCTTC
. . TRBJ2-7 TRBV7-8 CASSLAGGPIYEQYF TGTGCCAGCAGCTTAGCGGGGGGACCAATCTACGAGCAGTACTTC
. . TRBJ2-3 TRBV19 CASSIEGVSSADTQYF TGTGCCAGTAGTATAGAAGGGGTTTCTAGCGCAGATACGCAGTATTTT
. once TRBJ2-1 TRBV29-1 CSVVLGQTLYNEQFF TGCAGCGTTGTACTGGGCCAGACCCTTTACAATGAGCAGTTCTTC
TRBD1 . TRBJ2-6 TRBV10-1 CAWTGESGANVLTF TGCGCATGGACAGGGGAAAGTGGGGCCAACGTCCTGACTTTC
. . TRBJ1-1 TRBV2 CASGLGDTEAFF TGTGCCAGCGGCCTCGGGGACACTGAAGCTTTCTTT